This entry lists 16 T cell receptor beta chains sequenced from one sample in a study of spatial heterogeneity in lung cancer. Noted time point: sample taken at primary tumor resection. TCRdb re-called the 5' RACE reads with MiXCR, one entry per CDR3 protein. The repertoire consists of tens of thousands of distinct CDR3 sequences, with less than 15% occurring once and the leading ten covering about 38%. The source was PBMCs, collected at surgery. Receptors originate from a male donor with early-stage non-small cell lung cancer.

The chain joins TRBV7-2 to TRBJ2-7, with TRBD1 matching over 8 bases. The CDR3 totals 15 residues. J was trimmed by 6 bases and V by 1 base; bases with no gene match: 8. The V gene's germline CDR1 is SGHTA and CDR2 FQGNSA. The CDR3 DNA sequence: TGTGCCAGCAGCTTAGGGCACAGGGGGATTATCGAGCAGTACTTC. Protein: CASSLGHRGIIEQYF.

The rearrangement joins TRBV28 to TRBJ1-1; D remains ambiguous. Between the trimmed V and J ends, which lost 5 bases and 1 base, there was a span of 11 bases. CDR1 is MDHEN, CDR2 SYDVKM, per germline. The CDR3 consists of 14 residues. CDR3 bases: TGTGCCAGCAGTCTATCTCAGAGGAACACTGAAGCTTTCTTT. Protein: CASSLSQRNTEAFF.

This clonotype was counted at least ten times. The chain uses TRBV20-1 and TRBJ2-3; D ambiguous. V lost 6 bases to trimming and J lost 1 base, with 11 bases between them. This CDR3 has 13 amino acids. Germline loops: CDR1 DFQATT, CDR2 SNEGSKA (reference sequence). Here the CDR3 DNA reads TGCAGTGCACCGACGGATGGCACAGATACGCAGTATTTT. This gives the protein CSAPTDGTDTQYF.

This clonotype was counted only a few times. In DNA, the CDR3 is TGTGCCATCAGTGAAACTAGCTCCTACAATGAGCAGTTCTTC. Protein sequence: CAISETSSYNEQFF. The chain carries TRBV10-3 and TRBJ2-1, with D possibly being TRBD2 (5 bases). Germline CDR1 and CDR2: ENHRY and SYGVKD. The CDR3 covers 14 residues. V was pared by 3 bases and J by 0 bases, with 6 bases between.

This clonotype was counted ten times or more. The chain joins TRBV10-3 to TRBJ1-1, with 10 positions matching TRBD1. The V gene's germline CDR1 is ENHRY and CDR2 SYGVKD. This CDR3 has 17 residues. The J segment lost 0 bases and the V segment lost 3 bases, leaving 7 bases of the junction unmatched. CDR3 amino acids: CAISDRTGGFMNTEAFF. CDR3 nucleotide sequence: TGTGCCATCAGTGATCGGACAGGGGGGTTCATGAACACTGAAGCTTTCTTT.

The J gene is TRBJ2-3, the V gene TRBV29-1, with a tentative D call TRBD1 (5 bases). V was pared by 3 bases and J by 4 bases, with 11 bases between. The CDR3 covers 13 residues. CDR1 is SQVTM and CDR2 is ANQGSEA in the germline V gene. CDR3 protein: CSVDGQGPDTQYF. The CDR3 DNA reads TGCAGCGTTGATGGGCAGGGCCCAGATACGCAGTATTTT.

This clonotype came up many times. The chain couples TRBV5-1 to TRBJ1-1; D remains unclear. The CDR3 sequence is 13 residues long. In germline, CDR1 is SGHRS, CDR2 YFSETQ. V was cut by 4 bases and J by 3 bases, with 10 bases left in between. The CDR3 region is CASSVSPDTEAFF. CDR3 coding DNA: TGCGCCAGCAGCGTCAGTCCCGACACTGAAGCTTTCTTT.

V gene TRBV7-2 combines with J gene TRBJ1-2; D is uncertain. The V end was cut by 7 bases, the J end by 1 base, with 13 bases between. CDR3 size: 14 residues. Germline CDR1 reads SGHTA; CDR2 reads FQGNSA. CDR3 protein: CASTPQAVNYGYTF. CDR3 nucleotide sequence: TGTGCCAGCACCCCGCAGGCAGTTAACTATGGCTACACCTTC.

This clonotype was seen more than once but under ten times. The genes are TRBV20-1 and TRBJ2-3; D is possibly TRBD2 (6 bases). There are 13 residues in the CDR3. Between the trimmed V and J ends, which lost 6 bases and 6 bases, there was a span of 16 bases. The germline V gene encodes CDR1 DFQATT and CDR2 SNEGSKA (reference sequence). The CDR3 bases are TGCAGTGCCCCTGGAGGGGAGTGGGATACGCAGTATTTT. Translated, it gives CSAPGGEWDTQYF.

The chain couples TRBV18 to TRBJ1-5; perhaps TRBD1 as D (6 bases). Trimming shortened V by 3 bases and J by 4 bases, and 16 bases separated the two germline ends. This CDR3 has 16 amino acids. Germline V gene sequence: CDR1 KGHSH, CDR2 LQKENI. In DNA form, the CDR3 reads TGTGCCAGCTCACCGCTGGAAACAGGGCATAATCAGCCCCAGCATTTT. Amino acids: CASSPLETGHNQPQHF.

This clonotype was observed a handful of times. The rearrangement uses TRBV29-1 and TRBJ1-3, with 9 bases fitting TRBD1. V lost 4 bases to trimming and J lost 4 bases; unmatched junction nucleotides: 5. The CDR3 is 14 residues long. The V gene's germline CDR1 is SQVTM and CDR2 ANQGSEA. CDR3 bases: TGCAGCGTTGGAAGGACAGGGGCCGGAAACACCATATATTTT. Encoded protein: CSVGRTGAGNTIYF.

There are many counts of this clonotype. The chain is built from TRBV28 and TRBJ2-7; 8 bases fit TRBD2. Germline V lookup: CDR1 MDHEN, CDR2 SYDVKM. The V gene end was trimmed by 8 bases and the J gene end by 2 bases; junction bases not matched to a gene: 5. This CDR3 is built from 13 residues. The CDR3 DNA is TGTGCCAGCGAGACGGGAGGGCCCTACGAGCAGTACTTC. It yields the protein CASETGGPYEQYF.

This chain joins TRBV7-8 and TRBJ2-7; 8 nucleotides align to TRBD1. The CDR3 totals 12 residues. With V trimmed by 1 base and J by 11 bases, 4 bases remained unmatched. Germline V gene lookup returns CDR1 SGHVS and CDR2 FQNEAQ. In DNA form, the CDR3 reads TGTGCCAGCAGCTTAGGGCAGGGGGCGAAGTACTTC. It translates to CASSLGQGAKYF.

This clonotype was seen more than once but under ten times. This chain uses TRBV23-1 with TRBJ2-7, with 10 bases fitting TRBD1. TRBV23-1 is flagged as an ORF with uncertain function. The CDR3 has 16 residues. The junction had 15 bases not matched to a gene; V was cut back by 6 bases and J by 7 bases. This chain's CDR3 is CASRRTGDRGFREQYF. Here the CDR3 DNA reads TGCGCCAGCAGGCGAACCGGGGACAGGGGCTTTAGAGAGCAGTACTTC.

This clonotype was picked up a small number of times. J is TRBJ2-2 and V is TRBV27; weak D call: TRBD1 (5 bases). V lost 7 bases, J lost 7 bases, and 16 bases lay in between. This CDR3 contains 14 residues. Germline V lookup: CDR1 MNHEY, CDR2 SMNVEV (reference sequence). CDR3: CASTRAGSNGELFF. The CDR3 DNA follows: TGTGCCAGCACAAGGGCAGGGTCGAACGGGGAGCTGTTTTTT.

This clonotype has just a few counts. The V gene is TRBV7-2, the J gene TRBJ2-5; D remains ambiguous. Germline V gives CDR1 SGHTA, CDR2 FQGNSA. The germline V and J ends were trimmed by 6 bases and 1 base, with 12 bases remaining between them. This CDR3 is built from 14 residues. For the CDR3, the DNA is TGTGCCAGCAGTCCCCCAGGTTCCCAAGAGACCCAGTACTTC. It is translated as CASSPPGSQETQYF.